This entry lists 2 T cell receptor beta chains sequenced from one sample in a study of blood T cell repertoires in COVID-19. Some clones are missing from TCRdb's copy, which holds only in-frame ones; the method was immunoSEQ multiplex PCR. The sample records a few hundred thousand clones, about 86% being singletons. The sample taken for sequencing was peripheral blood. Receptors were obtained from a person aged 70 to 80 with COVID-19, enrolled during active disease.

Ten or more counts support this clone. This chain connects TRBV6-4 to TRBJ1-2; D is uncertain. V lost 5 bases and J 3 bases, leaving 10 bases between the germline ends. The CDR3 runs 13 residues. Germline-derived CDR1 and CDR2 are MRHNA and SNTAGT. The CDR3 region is CASSTTEDYGYTF. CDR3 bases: TGTGCCAGCAGTACGACGGAGGACTATGGCTACACCTTC.

The CDR3 nucleotides read TGTGCCAGCAGTTTTTCTCCGCGCGGGGGCACTGAAGCTTTCTTT. Translating it yields CASSFSPRGGTEAFF. V and J are TRBV6-5 and TRBJ1-1, with D maybe TRBD1 (5 bases). The CDR3 loop spans 15 amino acids. The ends were cut back, 4 bases at V and 4 bases at J, with 16 bases in the middle. The germline V gene has CDR1 MNHEY and CDR2 SVGAGI.